This passage covers 22 T cell receptor beta chains from one sample sequenced in a study of T-cell memory formation after mild COVID-19. TCRdb itself ran the 5' RACE reads through MiXCR, one entry per CDR3 protein. In the table there are hundreds of thousands of distinct CDR3 sequences, 15% to 25% of which are singletons. The sequenced sample consisted of PBMCs or a T cell subset sorted from them (not recorded which). These receptors originate from an adult woman who had mild COVID-19 (a few samples of this study predate the infection). Cell type and time point are not known.

V is TRBV7-9 and J is TRBJ2-5; 9 bases line up with TRBD1. This CDR3 comprises 15 residues. Germline CDR1 SEHNR, CDR2 FQNEAQ (reference sequence). Trimming cost V 4 bases and J 4 bases; bases outside gene matches: 7. CDR3 in amino acids: CASSSWTGELETQYF. CDR3 nucleotides: TGTGCCAGCAGCTCCTGGACAGGGGAGTTAGAGACCCAGTACTTC.

This chain connects TRBV12-3 or TRBV12-4 to TRBJ2-6; no clear D. Trimming pared 6 bases from V and 0 bases from J, leaving 12 bases between. The CDR3 is 16 residues long. In DNA form, the CDR3 reads TGTGCCAGCAGGTCCGACCCAGCCTCTGGGGCCAACGTCCTGACTTTC. Translated, it gives CASRSDPASGANVLTF.

The chain uses TRBV14 and TRBJ1-2; TRBD1 might be the D (5 bases). V lost 2 bases to trimming and J lost 3 bases, with 13 bases between them. The CDR3 extends over 15 amino acids. The V gene's germline CDR1 is SGHDN and CDR2 FVKESK. The CDR3 DNA follows: TGTGCCAGCAGCCAAACGGGGGGATTGGACTATGGCTACACCTTC. Translating it yields CASSQTGGLDYGYTF.

V and J are TRBV12-3 or TRBV12-4 and TRBJ1-3, with D tentatively TRBD1 (6 bases). This CDR3 has 14 amino acids. V lost 6 bases and J lost 4, with 13 bases in between. The CDR3 coding sequence is TGTGCCAGCAGGCACACAGGGCCCGGAAACACCATATATTTT. Residues: CASRHTGPGNTIYF.

The V and J genes are TRBV20-1 and TRBJ2-7; 7 bases line up with TRBD1. CDR1 DFQATT and CDR2 SNEGSKA come from the germline V gene (reference sequence). This CDR3 is built from 15 residues. Trimming removed 0 bases from V and 2 bases from J; junction bases left unmatched: 7. In nucleotides, the CDR3 is TGCAGTGCTAGAGATTACCTACAGGGGACCTACGAGCAGTACTTC. It specifies CSARDYLQGTYEQYF.

This clonotype was observed a few times. The V gene is TRBV20-1, the J gene TRBJ2-1; 16 bases match TRBD2. In germline, CDR1 is DFQATT, CDR2 SNEGSKA (reference sequence). Trimming removed 6 bases from V and 7 bases from J; junction bases left unmatched: 12. CDR3 length: 17 amino acids. The CDR3 spells CSANDPGLAGGWNEQFF. The DNA for the CDR3 is TGCAGTGCAAACGACCCGGGACTAGCGGGGGGGTGGAATGAGCAGTTCTTC.

The chain employs TRBV30 and TRBJ1-6, with 7 bases that match TRBD1. Germline V lookup: CDR1 GTSNPN, CDR2 SVGIG (reference sequence). The CDR3 loop spans 13 amino acids. After removal of 5 bases from V and 8 bases from J, the junction contained 6 bases not matched to a gene. The chain's CDR3 is CAWSGQSYSPLHF. DNA for the CDR3: TGTGCCTGGTCGGGACAGAGTTATTCACCCCTCCACTTT.

This clonotype showed up just a few times. The rearrangement links TRBV7-9 to TRBJ1-4, with D possibly matching TRBD1 (6 bases). The V end was cut by 10 bases, the J end by 2 bases, with 14 bases between. This CDR3 comprises 14 residues. Germline CDR1 SEHNR, CDR2 FQNEAQ (reference sequence). CDR3 residues: CATPSGGTNEKLFF. The CDR3 DNA reads as TGTGCCACCCCGAGCGGGGGCACTAATGAAAAACTGTTTTTT.

This clonotype showed up just a few times. V is TRBV9 and J is TRBJ2-4; D is possibly TRBD2 (5 bases). The CDR3 extends over 14 amino acids. Germline CDR1 is SGDLS and CDR2 is YYNGEE. The V end was cut by 0 bases, the J end by 9 bases, with 13 bases between. CDR3 sequence: CASSVGWGGGIQYF. The CDR3 DNA is TGTGCCAGCAGCGTAGGCTGGGGTGGAGGCATTCAGTACTTC.

The chain has TRBV6-1 and TRBJ1-1; D is unresolved. Trimming removed 6 bases at V and 1 base at J, with 12 bases between. The length of the CDR3 is 14 residues. CDR1 MNHNS and CDR2 SASEGT come from the germline V gene. CDR3 protein: CASRLLGENTEAFF. The CDR3 DNA reads TGTGCCAGCAGGCTCCTCGGGGAGAACACTGAAGCTTTCTTT.

This clonotype was found a few times. The rearrangement joins TRBV10-3 to TRBJ1-1; TRBD1 is a possible D gene (5 bases). The V gene lost 8 bases and the J gene lost 5 bases, with 12 bases spanning the gap. The germline V gene has CDR1 ENHRY and CDR2 SYGVKD. The CDR3 consists of 12 residues. The CDR3 DNA sequence: TGTGCCATCGGTAGGGGACGGACTGAAGCTTTCTTT. Residues: CAIGRGRTEAFF.

The rearrangement links TRBV29-1 to TRBJ2-1, with 10 bases aligning to TRBD1. Germline loops: CDR1 SQVTM, CDR2 ANQGSEA. This CDR3 is built from 12 residues. The V segment lost 7 bases and the J segment 7 bases; nucleotides outside the gene matches: 4. CDR3 nucleotide sequence: TGCAGCGAGAGGGGACAGGGGAATGAGCAGTTCTTC. It is translated as CSERGQGNEQFF.

The chain joins TRBV7-9 to TRBJ2-1; D is undetermined. Germline V gene lookup returns CDR1 SEHNR and CDR2 FQNEAQ (reference sequence). V lost 6 bases, J lost 7 bases, and 7 bases lay in between. CDR3 length: 11 amino acids. CDR3 nucleotide sequence: TGTGCCAGCAGGAACTTAAATGAGCAGTTCTTC. Its protein product is CASRNLNEQFF.

This clonotype was counted at least ten times. The CDR3: CASSQVRHSLNSPLHF. The CDR3 coding sequence is TGCGCCAGCAGCCAGGTCCGACACTCATTGAATTCACCCCTCCACTTT. This chain uses TRBV4-1 with TRBJ1-6; D not resolved. Trimming removed 3 bases at V and 7 bases at J, with 16 bases between. The CDR3 runs to 16 residues. Per germline, CDR1 MGHRA and CDR2 YSYEKL.

This clonotype was observed a few times. The chain couples TRBV5-5 to TRBJ2-3; D may be TRBD1 or TRBD2 (7 bases each). V lost 4 bases and J 3 bases, leaving 15 bases between the germline ends. Per germline, CDR1 SGHKS and CDR2 YYEKEE (reference sequence). This CDR3 spans 15 amino acids. CDR3 loop: CASSHPQGGTDTQYF. The CDR3, as DNA: TGTGCCAGCAGCCACCCGCAGGGGGGGACAGATACGCAGTATTTT.

There are a few counts of this clonotype. V gene TRBV4-3 combines with J gene TRBJ1-6, with unresolved D. Germline V gene data show CDR1 as LGHNA and CDR2 as YSLEER. This CDR3 is 13 amino acids long. Trimming left V 1 base short and J 9 bases short, with 7 bases between. CDR3 coding DNA: TGCGCCAGCAGCCAAGGAAGGGTTTCACCCCTCCACTTT. It codes for CASSQGRVSPLHF.

This clonotype has just a few counts. The V gene is TRBV4-1, the J gene TRBJ2-2; the match to TRBD1 covers 8 bases. Germline CDR1 MGHRA, CDR2 YSYEKL. The CDR3 is made up of 16 amino acids. Trimming removed 1 base from V and 1 base from J; junction bases left unmatched: 2. The CDR3 is CASSQVGTGNTGELFF. In DNA form, the CDR3 reads TGCGCCAGCAGCCAAGTCGGGACAGGGAACACCGGGGAGCTGTTTTTT.

V gene TRBV15 combines with J gene TRBJ2-5; D call uncertain. The CDR3 spans 15 residues. Germline CDR1 LNHNV, CDR2 YYDKDF (reference sequence). The V and J ends lost 2 bases and 4 bases respectively, with 14 bases between them. The CDR3 sequence is CATSRYLDRTETQYF. The CDR3 coding sequence is TGTGCCACCAGCAGATACCTGGACCGGACAGAGACCCAGTACTTC.

The chain combines TRBV18 with TRBJ2-1; D gene unclear. Germline V gives CDR1 KGHSH, CDR2 LQKENI. Trimming left V 6 bases short and J 8 bases short, with 11 bases between. This CDR3 comprises 12 residues. The CDR3 DNA sequence: TGTGCCAGCTCCCGAACTGGTTATGAGCAGTTCTTC. Residues: CASSRTGYEQFF. Combining the CDR3 with reference TRBV18 and TRBJ2-1 gives the whole variable domain NAGVMQNPRHLVRRRGQEARLRCSPMKGHSHVYWYRQLPEEGLKFMVYLQKENIIDESGMPKERFSAEFPKEGPSILRIQQVVRGDSAAYFCASSRTGYEQFFGPGTRLTVL.

This clonotype came up a few times. The rearrangement uses TRBV30 and TRBJ1-6; tentative D call: TRBD1 (6 bases). Germline CDR1 GTSNPN, CDR2 SVGIG (reference sequence). V gave up 0 bases and J gave up 4 bases, with 10 bases separating them. The CDR3 length is 15 residues. The CDR3 DNA is TGTGCCTGGAGTGTCAGGGGAAGGTATAATTCACCCCTCCACTTT. Protein sequence: CAWSVRGRYNSPLHF.

There are a few counts of this clonotype. The CDR3 DNA sequence: TGTGCCAGCAGTTCCAACAGGGTTCGGGGCACAGATACGCAGTATTTT. Its translation is CASSSNRVRGTDTQYF. The chain recombines TRBV27 with TRBJ2-3; D is perhaps TRBD1 (6 bases). This CDR3 contains 16 residues. CDR1 is MNHEY, CDR2 SMNVEV, per germline (reference sequence). The V and J ends lost 4 bases and 1 base respectively, with 15 bases between them.

This clonotype was recorded a few times. The chain carries TRBV4-2 and TRBJ2-2; D remains unclear. V lost 0 bases and J lost 7, with 9 bases in between. The length of the CDR3 is 14 residues. CDR1 is LGHNA and CDR2 is YNFKEQ in the germline V gene. In nucleotides, the CDR3 is TGTGCCAGCAGCCAAGATTCAGCCATCGGGGAGCTGTTTTTT. Its protein product is CASSQDSAIGELFF.